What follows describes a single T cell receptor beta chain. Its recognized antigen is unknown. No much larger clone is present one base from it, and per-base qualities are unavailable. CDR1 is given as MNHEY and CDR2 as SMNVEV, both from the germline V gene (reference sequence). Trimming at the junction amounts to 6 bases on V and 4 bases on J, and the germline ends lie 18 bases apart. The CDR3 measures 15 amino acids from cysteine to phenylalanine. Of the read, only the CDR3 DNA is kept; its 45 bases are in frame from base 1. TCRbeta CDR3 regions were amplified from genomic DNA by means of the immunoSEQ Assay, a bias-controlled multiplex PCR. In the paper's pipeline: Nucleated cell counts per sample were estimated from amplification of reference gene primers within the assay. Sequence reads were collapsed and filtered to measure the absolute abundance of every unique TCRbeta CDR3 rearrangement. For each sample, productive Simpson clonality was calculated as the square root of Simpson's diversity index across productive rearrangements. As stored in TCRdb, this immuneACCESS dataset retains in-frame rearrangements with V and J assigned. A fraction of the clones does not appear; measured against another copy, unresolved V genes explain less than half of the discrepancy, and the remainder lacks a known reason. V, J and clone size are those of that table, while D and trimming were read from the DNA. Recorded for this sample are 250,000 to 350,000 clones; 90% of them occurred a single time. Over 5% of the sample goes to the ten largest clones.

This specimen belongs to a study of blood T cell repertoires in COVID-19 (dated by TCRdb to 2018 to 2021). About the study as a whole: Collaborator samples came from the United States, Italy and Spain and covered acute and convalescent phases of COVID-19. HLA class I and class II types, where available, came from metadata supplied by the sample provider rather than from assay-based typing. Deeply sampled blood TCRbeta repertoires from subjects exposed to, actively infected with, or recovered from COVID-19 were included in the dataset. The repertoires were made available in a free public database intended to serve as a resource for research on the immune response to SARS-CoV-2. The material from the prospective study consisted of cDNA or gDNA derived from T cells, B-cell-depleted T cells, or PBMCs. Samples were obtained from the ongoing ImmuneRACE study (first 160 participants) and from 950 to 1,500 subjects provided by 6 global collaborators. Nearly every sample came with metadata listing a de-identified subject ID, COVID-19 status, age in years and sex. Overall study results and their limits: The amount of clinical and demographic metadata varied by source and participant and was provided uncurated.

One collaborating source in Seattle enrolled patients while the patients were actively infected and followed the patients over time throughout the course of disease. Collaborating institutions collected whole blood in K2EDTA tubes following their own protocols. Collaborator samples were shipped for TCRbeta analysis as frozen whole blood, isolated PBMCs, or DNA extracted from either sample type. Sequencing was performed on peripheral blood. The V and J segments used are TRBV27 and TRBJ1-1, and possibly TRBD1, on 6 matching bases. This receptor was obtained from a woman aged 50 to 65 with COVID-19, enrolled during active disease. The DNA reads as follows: TGTGCCAGCAGGCGGACAGTTAAGGGATCCACTGAAGCTTTCTTT. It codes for CASRRTVKGSTEAFF.